This entry is about one T cell receptor (beta chain). Its antigen is undetermined. The V segment lost 4 bases and the J segment 3 bases; nucleotides outside the gene matches: 8. Per the germline V gene, CDR1 is SNHLY and CDR2 is FYNNEI. There are 16 residues in the CDR3. One entry per CDR3 protein results from TCRdb running MiXCR on the reads. Of around 450,000 distinct CDR3 sequences in the sample, roughly 31% are singletons; the top ten hold approximately 13%. The sample belongs to a study of T cell repertoires in cytomegalovirus infection. Whole-study context: Both a matching HLA type and CMV infection were indicated by public TCR beta signatures. Regarding the study as a whole: Carriers of CMV plus the relevant HLA were identified by cumulative public TCR beta family frequency. HLA-C-restricted, CMV-specific TCR beta clonotypes were dominant ex vivo.

This chain joins TRBV2 and TRBJ1-5, with 8 nucleotides matching TRBD1. The TCR was taken from a human donor in good health (CMV status not recorded). Some clones in this sample may be carry-over from other donors' samples. Sequenced input: PBMCs. The DNA of the CDR3 is TGTGCCAGCAGTGGACCGGACAGGGAGTTCAATCAGCCCCAGCATTTT. This translates into CASSGPDREFNQPQHF.